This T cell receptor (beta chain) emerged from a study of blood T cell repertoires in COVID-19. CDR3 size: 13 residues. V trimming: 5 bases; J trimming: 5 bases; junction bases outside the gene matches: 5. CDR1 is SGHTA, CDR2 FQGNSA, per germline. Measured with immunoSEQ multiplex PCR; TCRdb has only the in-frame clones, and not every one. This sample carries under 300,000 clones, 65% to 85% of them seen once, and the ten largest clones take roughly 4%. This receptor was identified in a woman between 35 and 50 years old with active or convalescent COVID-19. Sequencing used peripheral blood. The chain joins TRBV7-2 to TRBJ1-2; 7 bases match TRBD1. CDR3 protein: CASSDRAGYGYTF. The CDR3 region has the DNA TGTGCCAGCAGCGACAGGGCCGGTTATGGCTACACCTTC.